One sample yielded the 2 T cell receptor beta chains listed below, sequenced in a study of blood T cell repertoires in COVID-19. TCRdb's copy holds only in-frame clones and misses some; the assay was immunoSEQ multiplex PCR. The sample consists of around 300,000 clones, around 90% of them appearing once. The sequencing input was peripheral blood. Source of these receptors: a young man with active or convalescent COVID-19.

This clone showed up just once. The chain's CDR3 is CASSYGTDNSPLHF. The CDR3 DNA follows: TGTGCCAGCAGTTACGGGACAGATAATTCACCCCTCCACTTT. This chain uses TRBV6-2 or TRBV6-3 with TRBJ1-6; 7 bases match TRBD1. With 2 bases clipped from V and 5 bases from J, the junction kept 0 bases outside the gene matches. The CDR3 runs 14 residues. Per germline, CDR1 MNHEY and CDR2 SVGEGT.

This chain uses TRBV19 with TRBJ1-1; TRBD1 agrees at 8 bases. Germline assignment: CDR1 LNHDA and CDR2 SQIVND (reference sequence). The V and J ends lost 4 bases and 5 bases, in that order; junction bases with no gene match: 9. The CDR3 totals 15 residues. DNA for the CDR3: TGTGCCAGTAGTACAAGACAGGGGAGGGGAACTGAAGCTTTCTTT. Its protein product is CASSTRQGRGTEAFF.